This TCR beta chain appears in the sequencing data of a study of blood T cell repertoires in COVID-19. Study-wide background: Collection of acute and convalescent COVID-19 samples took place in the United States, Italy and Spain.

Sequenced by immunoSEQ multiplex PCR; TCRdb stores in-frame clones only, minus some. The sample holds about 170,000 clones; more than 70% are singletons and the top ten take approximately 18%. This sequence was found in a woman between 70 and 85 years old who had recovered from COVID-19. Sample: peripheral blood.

Here the CDR3 DNA reads TGTGCCAGCAGTGACTCTCTCGGGGAGACCCAGTACTTC. This encodes CASSDSLGETQYF. The genes are TRBV6-4 and TRBJ2-5; D unresolved. Deletions cut 0 bases from V and 5 bases from J, with 7 bases between. This CDR3 has 13 amino acids. CDR1 MRHNA and CDR2 SNTAGT come from the germline V gene.